The clone carrying this TCR beta chain was detected once. This sample stems from a study of T cell changes during pregnancy in multiple sclerosis. J lost 2 bases, V lost 3 bases, and 10 bases had no gene match. The CDR3 runs to 18 residues. The V gene's germline CDR1 is KGHSH and CDR2 LQKENI. Libraries were prepared by immunoSEQ multiplex PCR; TCRdb keeps only in-frame clonotypes and omits some of them. Among 40,000 to 60,000 clones, around 90% were seen once, and the ten largest hold less than 0.4%. The sequence was obtained from a female donor with multiple sclerosis, enrolled in a pregnancy study. Sequencing used CD4+ T cells from peripheral blood mononuclear cells, obtained before pregnancy. V usage is TRBV18 and J usage is TRBJ2-7, with 13 bases fitting TRBD2. CDR3 residues: CASSPRLAGGNAPYEQYF. The CDR3 bases are TGTGCCAGCTCACCCCGACTAGCGGGAGGTAATGCCCCCTACGAGCAGTACTTC.